The entry below describes one T cell receptor beta chain. The sample contains more than one DNA sequence encoding this CDR3. The data originate from a study of blood T cell repertoires in COVID-19. Turning to the study itself: The study drew acute and convalescent COVID-19 samples from the United States, Italy and Spain. PBMCs, B-cell-depleted T cells, or T cells were the source of the cDNA or gDNA that made up the material.

V was shortened by 1 base and J by 0 bases, with 7 bases between the two germline ends. CDR1 is SGHTA and CDR2 is FQGNSA in the germline V gene. This CDR3 region has 15 residues. How the authors handled the data: Reference gene primer amplification gave estimated nucleated cell counts. Here immunoSEQ multiplex PCR was the method, and the copy in TCRdb shows in-frame clones only, minus some. V and J calls and clone size are as listed in that table; D and trimming were resolved from the DNA. There are more than 85,000 clones in the sample; approximately 80% occur only once, and 8.5% to 12% lies in the top ten.

V gene TRBV7-2 combines with J gene TRBJ1-5; D is uncertain. Sequences were obtained from peripheral blood. This TCR was recovered from a man aged 65 to 79 with acute or convalescent COVID-19. As DNA, the CDR3 is TGTGCCAGCAGCTTAGGGCAGAATAGCAATCAGCCCCAGCATTTT. Residues: CASSLGQNSNQPQHF.